This T cell receptor (beta chain) was identified in a study of shared clonotypes between healthy human individuals. Genomic DNA per cell subset filled all wells of several immunoSEQ plates. Study processing details: Junction-only sequences without quality scores came from ImmunoSEQ, so filtering differed. Repertoires were generated with immunoSEQ multiplex PCR, while TCRdb's copy carries only in-frame clones and drops some. That table furnishes V, J and clone size, whereas the DNA furnished D and trimming. This table has more than 1 million clones, about 80% appearing once. This CDR3 is built from 14 residues. CDR1 is SGHDT and CDR2 is YYEEEE in the germline V gene. V was clipped by 0 bases and J by 3 bases, with 10 bases between them.

V is TRBV5-6 and J is TRBJ2-7; D is undetermined. Sequencing was performed on memory CD4+ T cells from PBMCs. Described subset: CD45RA-negative fraction. The origin of this receptor is a man in his late teens or twenties in good health. Some clones in this sample may be carry-over from other donors' samples. The CDR3 DNA follows: TGTGCCAGCAGCTTGGCGTCAGCCTACTACGAGCAGTACTTC. Translation: CASSLASAYYEQYF. Supplemented by reference TRBV5-6 and TRBJ2-7, the full variable domain reads DAGVTQSPTHLIKTRGQQVTLRCSPKSGHDTVSWYQQALGQGPQFIFQYYEEEERQRGNFPDRFSGHQFPNYSSELNVNALLLGDSALYLCASSLASAYYEQYFGPGTRLTVT.